These T cell receptor beta chains were read from a single sample in a study of graft-versus-host responses after intestinal transplantation. The protocol was immunoSEQ multiplex PCR, while the TCRdb copy is restricted to in-frame clones and leaves out a portion. The sample lists around 100,000 clones; over 85% were seen once. These receptors lack a known antigen. This specimen consisted of unstimulated CD4+ T cells sorted from spleen or lymph node cells, obtained before transplant. The receptors were sampled from a human donor who was the organ donor for an intestinal transplant. Both conserved end residues are part of each CDR3. A D gene is named only where the DNA matches it firmly. The size field is filled for only some rows; it gives once, few, many or a size class.

D gene	clone size	V gene	J gene	CDR3 protein	CDR3 DNA
.	.	TRBV4-3	TRBJ1-4	CASSQGLSTTNEKLFF	TGCGCCAGCAGCCAAGGTCTCTCCACAACTAATGAAAAACTGTTTTTT
.	.	TRBV9	TRBJ2-7	CASSVGGGTYEQYF	TGTGCCAGCAGCGTAGGAGGGGGGACCTACGAGCAGTACTTC
TRBD2	.	TRBV18	TRBJ2-7	CASSPSGTSGYEQYF	TGTGCCAGCTCACCCTCCGGGACTAGCGGTTACGAGCAGTACTTC
TRBD2	.	TRBV30	TRBJ2-3	CAWRRGLAAQRDTQYF	TGTGCCTGGAGGAGGGGACTAGCAGCGCAAAGAGATACGCAGTATTTT
TRBD2	.	TRBV30	TRBJ2-2	CAWRLAGGPGELFF	TGTGCCTGGAGACTAGCGGGAGGGCCCGGGGAGCTGTTTTTT
TRBD1	.	TRBV4-1	TRBJ2-7	CASSQDPATGTGSYEQYF	TGCGCCAGCAGCCAAGATCCGGCTACCGGGACAGGTAGTTACGAGCAGTACTTC
TRBD2	once	TRBV19	TRBJ2-1	CASSMARGSSYNEQFF	TGTGCCAGTAGTATGGCGCGGGGGAGCTCCTACAATGAGCAGTTCTTC
TRBD2	.	TRBV7-2	TRBJ2-1	CASSLTSGNYNEQFF	TGTGCCAGCAGCTTAACTAGCGGGAATTACAATGAGCAGTTCTTC
TRBD2	.	TRBV4-1	TRBJ2-2	CASSQEGGVPNTGELFF	TGCGCCAGCAGCCAAGAGGGGGGGGTCCCGAACACCGGGGAGCTGTTTTTT
.	.	TRBV6-5	TRBJ1-2	CATTSEGLGGYTF	TGTGCCACCACTAGTGAGGGGCTGGGTGGCTACACCTTC
.	few	TRBV5-8	TRBJ1-4	CASSFRTNEKLFF	TGTGCCAGCAGCTTTCGGACTAATGAAAAACTGTTTTTT
.	.	TRBV5-1	TRBJ2-1	CASSGGDEQFF	TGCGCCAGCTCAGGGGGGGATGAGCAGTTCTTC
TRBD1	.	TRBV5-1	TRBJ1-2	CASSDAGGFYGYTF	TGCGCCAGCAGCGACGCAGGGGGTTTCTATGGCTACACCTTC
.	few	TRBV6-1	TRBJ1-4	CASSPFREKLFF	TGTGCCAGCAGTCCCTTCCGGGAAAAACTGTTTTTT
.	.	TRBV7-9	TRBJ1-2	CASSLLGSSNYGYTF	TGTGCCAGCAGCTTATTGGGCAGTTCTAACTATGGCTACACCTTC
TRBD2	.	TRBV5-1	TRBJ2-7	CASSLTSGSEQYF	TGCGCCAGCAGCTTGACTAGCGGGAGCGAGCAGTACTTC
.	.	TRBV6-5	TRBJ2-7	CASSAEVARTYEQYF	TGTGCCAGCAGTGCGGAGGTAGCGCGAACCTACGAGCAGTACTTC
TRBD2	.	TRBV5-1	TRBJ2-5	CASSLEVAGEETQYF	TGCGCCAGCAGCTTGGAAGTAGCGGGGGAAGAGACCCAGTACTTC
.	.	TRBV28	TRBJ2-3	CASSLAAAGEADTQYF	TGTGCCAGCTCTCTTGCGGCAGCAGGAGAGGCAGATACGCAGTATTTT
.	.	TRBV5-1	TRBJ2-7	CASSSYGGPLNEQYF	TGCGCCAGCAGCTCCTACGGGGGGCCCCTCAACGAGCAGTACTTC
.	.	TRBV19	TRBJ1-1	CASSPLTITEAFF	TGTGCCAGTAGTCCCCTGACTATCACTGAAGCTTTCTTT
.	.	TRBV5-4	TRBJ2-7	CASSQDGSREEQYF	TGTGCCAGCAGCCAAGATGGCAGCCGGGAGGAGCAGTACTTC
.	.	TRBV4-2	TRBJ1-4	CASSQDRRTGPGEKLFF	TGTGCCAGCAGCCAAGATAGGAGGACGGGGCCGGGGGAAAAACTGTTTTTT
TRBD2	.	TRBV7-2	TRBJ2-5	CASSLVSGSAETQYF	TGTGCCAGCAGCTTAGTTAGCGGGAGCGCGGAGACCCAGTACTTC
.	once	TRBV11-2	TRBJ1-1	CASSLTGLTEAFF	TGTGCCAGCAGCCTTACAGGCCTCACTGAAGCTTTCTTT
.	.	TRBV25-1	TRBJ2-2	CASSEVTGRGNTGELFF	TGTGCCAGCAGTGAAGTGACTGGCCGCGGGAACACCGGGGAGCTGTTTTTT
TRBD1	.	TRBV7-3	TRBJ2-3	CASSSGTGGGTDTQYF	TGTGCCAGCAGCTCTGGGACAGGGGGCGGAACAGATACGCAGTATTTT
TRBD2	once	TRBV27	TRBJ2-1	CASKRVGGSYNEQFF	TGTGCCAGCAAAAGGGTCGGGGGGTCCTACAATGAGCAGTTCTTC
TRBD1	.	TRBV30	TRBJ2-3	CAWSKRTGVPDTQYF	TGTGCCTGGAGTAAAAGGACAGGGGTTCCAGATACGCAGTATTTT
.	.	TRBV5-1	TRBJ1-3	CASSLEGNTIYF	TGCGCCAGCAGCTTGGAGGGAAACACCATATATTTT
.	.	TRBV11-2	TRBJ2-7	CASSLDSRYEQYF	TGTGCCAGCAGCTTAGATTCACGGTACGAGCAGTACTTC
.	.	TRBV11-3	TRBJ2-1	CASSLPYNEQFF	TGTGCCAGCAGCTTACCCTACAATGAGCAGTTCTTC
TRBD1	once	TRBV19	TRBJ1-5	CASSIPRTGGRLNQPQHF	TGTGCCAGTAGTATTCCCCGGACAGGGGGACGGCTCAATCAGCCCCAGCATTTT
.	.	TRBV27	TRBJ2-1	CASSLRIRGSSYNEQFF	TGTGCCAGCAGTTTACGAATTCGCGGCAGCTCCTACAATGAGCAGTTCTTC
TRBD1	.	TRBV5-6	TRBJ2-4	CASSLTGKKNIQYF	TGTGCCAGCAGCCTGACAGGGAAAAAAAACATTCAGTACTTC
.	few	TRBV6-6	TRBJ1-2	CASSYSRGLEGYTF	TGTGCCAGCAGTTACTCCCGGGGCCTGGAGGGCTACACCTTC
.	.	TRBV7-8	TRBJ2-5	CASSLQILRSGGKGETQYF	TGTGCCAGCAGCTTACAAATCCTTAGGTCAGGGGGGAAAGGGGAGACCCAGTACTTC
TRBD1	once	TRBV4-1	TRBJ2-2	CASSQSVRGRTERTGELFF	TGCGCCAGCAGCCAATCGGTCAGGGGGCGGACGGAGAGAACCGGGGAGCTGTTTTTT
.	.	TRBV18	TRBJ1-1	CASSQGSRNTEAFF	TGTGCCAGCTCACAGGGGAGCCGGAACACTGAAGCTTTCTTT
.	.	TRBV7-2	TRBJ2-3	CASSLVFMAGGGAYF	TGTGCCAGCAGCTTAGTTTTTATGGCGGGTGGGGGAGCGTATTTT
TRBD1	.	TRBV9	TRBJ1-1	CASSVDRGSTEAFF	TGTGCCAGCAGCGTAGACAGGGGGAGCACTGAAGCTTTCTTT
.	.	TRBV5-1	TRBJ2-7	CASSLAGTPPYEQYF	TGCGCCAGCAGCTTGGCCGGGACCCCTCCCTACGAGCAGTACTTC
.	.	TRBV18	TRBJ2-7	CASSPQGNEQYF	TGTGCCAGCTCACCACAGGGCAACGAGCAGTACTTC
.	.	TRBV27	TRBJ1-6	CAVVGALHF	TGTGCCGTTGTTGGGGCCCTCCACTTT
.	few	TRBV19	TRBJ1-5	CASSPGGRDQPQHF	TGTGCCAGTAGTCCCGGGGGCAGAGATCAGCCCCAGCATTTT
.	.	TRBV29-1	TRBJ2-7	CSVARDRTYEQYF	TGCAGCGTTGCCAGGGACCGCACATACGAGCAGTACTTC
.	.	TRBV10-3	TRBJ2-2	CAITPGWGRGTGELFF	TGTGCCATCACCCCGGGCTGGGGACGAGGTACCGGGGAGCTGTTTTTT
TRBD2	.	TRBV10-1	TRBJ2-6	CATDRGRESAGANVLTF	TGCGCCACGGATCGTGGGCGGGAGAGCGCTGGGGCCAACGTCCTGACTTTC
TRBD2	.	TRBV6-4	TRBJ2-1	CASSGWASGEQFF	TGTGCCAGCAGTGGGTGGGCTAGCGGTGAGCAGTTCTTC
.	.	TRBV19	TRBJ2-1	CASSISSGQGRQFF	TGTGCCAGTAGTATATCGTCCGGGCAGGGAAGACAGTTCTTC
TRBD1	.	TRBV5-1	TRBJ1-1	CASSSGTGYKVNTEAFF	TGCGCCAGCAGCTCCGGGACAGGATACAAGGTCAACACTGAAGCTTTCTTT
TRBD2	.	TRBV7-9	TRBJ2-1	CASSLRREGPIHEQFF	TGTGCCAGCAGCTTAAGGCGGGAGGGCCCCATACATGAGCAGTTCTTC
.	.	TRBV4-1	TRBJ1-4	CASSQEGSRALSEKLFF	TGCGCCAGCAGCCAAGAAGGGTCCAGGGCCTTAAGTGAAAAACTGTTTTTT
TRBD1	.	TRBV7-9	TRBJ1-2	CASSPRDREKGYTF	TGTGCCAGCAGCCCGCGGGACAGGGAGAAGGGCTACACCTTC
.	.	TRBV7-2	TRBJ2-1	CASSLRGSRSYNEQFF	TGTGCCAGCAGCTTACGCGGATCTCGCTCCTACAATGAGCAGTTCTTC
.	.	TRBV19	TRBJ2-7	CASSKGRYEQYF	TGTGCCAGTAGTAAGGGAAGATACGAGCAGTACTTC
.	.	TRBV2	TRBJ2-3	CASSDSRDLDSTQYF	TGTGCCAGCAGTGACTCTAGGGACCTCGATAGTACGCAGTATTTT